These 17 T cell receptor beta chains came from one sample sequenced in a study of low-dose radiotherapy and immunotherapy resistance in tumors. The time point was: after trial treatment. Treatment of the sample: LDRT plus nivolumab, ipilimumab, low-dose cyclophosphamide and aspirin (RACIN trial). Primers used for first-strand cDNA, a TRAV- and TRBV-specific set, covered both alpha and beta chains. Amplification of TCRs used a constant-region primer and V-primer adapter for approximately 19 PCR cycles. TCRdb independently ran MiXCR on the reads; one entry per CDR3 protein. The sample has 80,000 or so distinct CDR3 sequences, 15% to 20% seen once. The starting material was PBMCs, obtained after low-dose radiotherapy plus immunotherapy. Source of these receptors: a male donor with prostate cancer.

There are many counts of this clonotype. This chain joins TRBV7-8 and TRBJ1-1, with 7 bases that match TRBD1. The CDR3 runs 15 residues. Germline loops: CDR1 SGHVS, CDR2 FQNEAQ. V trimming: 5 bases; J trimming: 0 bases; junction bases outside the gene matches: 6. CDR3 sequence: CASSTRGGLNTEAFF. CDR3 sequence (DNA): TGTGCCAGCAGCACCCGAGGGGGCTTGAACACTGAAGCTTTCTTT.

This clonotype was counted only a few times. The chain combines TRBV2 with TRBJ2-5; 10 positions match TRBD1. Germline CDR1 is SNHLY and CDR2 is FYNNEI. V was clipped by 8 bases and J by 7 bases; unmatched bases: 7. This CDR3 region has 13 residues. The CDR3 sequence: CASGGQGGGTQYF. CDR3 nucleotide sequence: TGTGCCAGCGGAGGACAGGGGGGAGGGACCCAGTACTTC. The full variable domain, its missing parts supplied by reference TRBV2 and TRBJ2-5, is EPEVTQTPSHQVTQMGQEVILRCVPISNHLYFYWYRQILGQKVEFLVSFYNNEISEKSEIFDDQFSVERPDGSNFTLKIRSTKLEDSAMYFCASGGQGGGTQYFGPGTRLLVL.

Many counts were recorded for this clonotype. V usage is TRBV12-3 or TRBV12-4 and J usage is TRBJ2-7; the D is unclear. Trimming removed 6 bases from V and 2 bases from J, with 11 bases in between. The CDR3 extends over 13 amino acids. The CDR3 DNA follows: TGTGCCAGCAGCGGAGATGATGCCTACGAGCAGTACTTC. This translates into CASSGDDAYEQYF.

This clonotype occurred many times. This rearrangement joins TRBV28 to TRBJ1-2; D is ambiguous. The CDR3 is made up of 12 amino acids. Germline V gene data show CDR1 as MDHEN and CDR2 as SYDVKM. Trimming pared 2 bases from V and 4 bases from J, leaving 5 bases between. The DNA of the CDR3 is TGTGCCAGCAGTTTAAACAGCTATGGCTACACCTTC. Protein product: CASSLNSYGYTF.

This clonotype was found many times. The rearrangement joins TRBV7-9 to TRBJ2-1; 11 bases agree with TRBD1. V was clipped by 3 bases and J by 7 bases; unmatched bases: 5. The CDR3 is made up of 15 amino acids. Germline V gene lookup returns CDR1 SEHNR and CDR2 FQNEAQ (reference sequence). The CDR3 reads CASSLGQGVGNEQFF. The CDR3 DNA is TGTGCCAGCAGCTTGGGACAGGGGGTTGGGAATGAGCAGTTCTTC.

This clonotype was counted at least ten times. This sequence joins TRBV23-1 and TRBJ1-3; 10 nucleotides line up with TRBD1. TRBV23-1 falls under the ORF class, with uncertain function. The CDR3 covers 15 residues. V was pared by 1 base and J by 6 bases, with 3 bases of the junction left unmatched. In DNA form, the CDR3 reads TGCGCCAGCAGTCAATACGACAGGGGGCAAAACACCATATATTTT. Translated, it gives CASSQYDRGQNTIYF.

This clonotype was observed at least ten times. Because the CDR3's place on the DNA is in doubt, the DNA is left out and the CDR3 is given as listed by TCRdb. J is TRBJ1-2 and V is TRBV6-2 or TRBV6-3. Germline CDR1 is MNHEY and CDR2 is SVGEGT. Both ends counted, the CDR3 spans 14 residues. The CDR3: CASSDFGEGYGYTF.

In its sample, this clonotype was seen a few times. A far more abundant clone sits one base away, making this likely a read error. The genes are TRBV11-2 and TRBJ2-7; TRBD2 matches at 15 bases. V shed 5 bases and J 7 bases; nucleotides not matched to a gene: 9. There are 16 residues in the CDR3. Germline CDR1 reads SGHAT; CDR2 reads FQNNGV. CDR3 sequence reads: CASSRGTSGRLNEQYF. CDR3 bases: TGTGCCAGCAGCCGCGGGACTAGCGGGAGGTTGAATGAGCAGTACTTC.

The sample holds many counts of this clonotype. The chain combines TRBV29-1 with TRBJ1-2; D not resolved. Trimming stripped 6 bases from V and 4 bases from J, with 15 bases between. The CDR3 runs to 13 residues. The V gene's germline CDR1 is SQVTM and CDR2 ANQGSEA. The CDR3 DNA follows: TGCAGCGTCGCAACCGGAAGTGTCTATGGCTACACCTTC. Its protein product is CSVATGSVYGYTF.

As regards this clonotype: This likely traces to a read error, being one base from a far larger clone. The rearrangement uses TRBV7-9 and TRBJ2-7, with D perhaps TRBD2 (6 bases). Germline V gene lookup returns CDR1 SEHNR and CDR2 FQNEAQ (reference sequence). The CDR3 has 15 amino acids. In DNA form, the CDR3 reads TGTGCCAGCAGCTTAGGGGCTGGGGGGAGCTACGACCAGTACTTC. Amino acid sequence: CASSLGAGGSYDQYF.

This clonotype was detected many times. This chain links TRBV20-1 with TRBJ2-2; D unresolved. Trimming removed 6 bases from V and 2 bases from J, with 13 bases in between. CDR3 length: 14 residues. Germline loops: CDR1 DFQATT, CDR2 SNEGSKA (reference sequence). CDR3 in amino acids: CSAHQVGNTGELFF. The DNA for the CDR3 is TGCAGTGCCCACCAGGTGGGAAACACCGGGGAGCTGTTTTTT.

In its sample, this clonotype was seen many times. The chain couples TRBV29-1 to TRBJ2-6; 7 bases are a match to TRBD1. After removal of 4 bases from V and 0 bases from J, the junction contained 3 bases not matched to a gene. The CDR3 length is 15 residues. The germline gives CDR1 SQVTM, CDR2 ANQGSEA. This CDR3 is CSVGQGSSGANVLTF. The CDR3 nucleotides read TGCAGCGTTGGACAGGGAAGCTCTGGGGCCAACGTCCTGACTTTC.

There are many counts of this clonotype. The V gene is TRBV27, the J gene TRBJ2-3; a possible D gene is TRBD2 (7 bases). CDR3 length: 14 residues. V lost 7 bases to trimming and J lost 5 bases, with 16 bases between them. Germline CDR1 and CDR2: MNHEY and SMNVEV (reference sequence). The CDR3 sequence is CASTRERGGDTQYF. The CDR3 DNA reads as TGTGCCAGCACTCGGGAGAGGGGGGGAGATACGCAGTATTTT.

There are a few counts of this clonotype. V gene TRBV18 combines with J gene TRBJ2-2; 10 positions match TRBD2. The CDR3 has 16 residues. Unmatched junction bases numbered 2, after V lost 1 base and J lost 3 bases. The germline CDR1 and CDR2 sequences are KGHSH and LQKENI. The CDR3 is CASSPRSGRDTGELFF. CDR3 DNA: TGTGCCAGCTCACCACGGAGCGGGAGGGACACCGGGGAGCTGTTTTTT. Filled out from reference TRBV18 and TRBJ2-2, the complete variable domain reads NAGVMQNPRHLVRRRGQEARLRCSPMKGHSHVYWYRQLPEEGLKFMVYLQKENIIDESGMPKERFSAEFPKEGPSILRIQQVVRGDSAAYFCASSPRSGRDTGELFFGEGSRLTVL.

This clonotype was counted a few times. The chain uses TRBV9 and TRBJ2-3; 8 nucleotides match TRBD1. Trimming removed 4 bases from V and 4 bases from J; junction bases left unmatched: 5. Per germline, CDR1 SGDLS and CDR2 YYNGEE. This CDR3 region has 14 residues. The CDR3 region is CASSLRTGPDTQYF. In nucleotides, the CDR3 is TGTGCCAGCAGCCTGAGGACAGGGCCAGATACGCAGTATTTT. Using reference TRBV9 and TRBJ2-3 for the parts outside the CDR3, the full variable domain is DSGVTQTPKHLITATGQRVTLRCSPRSGDLSVYWYQQSLDQGLQFLIQYYNGEERAKGNILERFSAQQFPDLHSELNLSSLELGDSALYFCASSLRTGPDTQYFGPGTRLTVL.

V gene TRBV28 combines with J gene TRBJ2-1; D is possibly TRBD2 (5 bases). The CDR3 loop spans 14 amino acids. The germline V and J ends were trimmed by 4 bases and 3 bases, with 10 bases remaining between them. CDR1 MDHEN and CDR2 SYDVKM come from the germline V gene. CDR3 amino acids: CASSSRTGYNEQFF. CDR3 sequence (DNA): TGTGCCAGCAGTTCGAGGACTGGCTACAATGAGCAGTTCTTC.

Regarding this clonotype: This is likely an artifact of a read error, given a far larger clone one base away. The rearrangement uses TRBV7-2 and TRBJ2-7; a weak D match, TRBD1 (6 bases). The germline V gene has CDR1 SGHTA and CDR2 FQGNSA. The CDR3 spans 16 residues. Trimming removed 1 base from V and 7 bases from J, with 20 bases in between. As DNA, the CDR3 is TGTGCCAGCAGCTTAGTGAGGGGGAGCTCCTACAATGAGCAGTACTTC. It yields the protein CASSLVRGSSYNEQYF.